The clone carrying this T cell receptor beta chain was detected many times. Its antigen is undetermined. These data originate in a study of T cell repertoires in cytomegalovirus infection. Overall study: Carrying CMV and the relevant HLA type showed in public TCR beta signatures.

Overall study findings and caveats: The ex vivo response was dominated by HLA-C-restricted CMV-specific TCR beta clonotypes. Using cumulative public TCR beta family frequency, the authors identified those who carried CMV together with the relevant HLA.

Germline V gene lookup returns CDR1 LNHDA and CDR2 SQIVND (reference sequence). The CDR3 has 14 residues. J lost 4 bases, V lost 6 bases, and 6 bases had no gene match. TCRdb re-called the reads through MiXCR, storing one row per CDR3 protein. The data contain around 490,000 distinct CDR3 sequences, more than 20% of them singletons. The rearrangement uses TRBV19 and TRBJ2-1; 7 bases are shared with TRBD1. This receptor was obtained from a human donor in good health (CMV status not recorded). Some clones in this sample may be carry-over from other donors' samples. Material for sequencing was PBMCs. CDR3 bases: TGTGCCAGTAGCGACCGGGACAGTTACAATGAGCAGTTCTTC. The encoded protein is CASSDRDSYNEQFF.